A single T cell receptor (beta chain) is shown here with its context. There is no known antigen for this receptor. No quality values exist for individual bases; no much larger clone is one base distant. This specimen comes from a study of CD8 T cells in ankylosing spondylitis (dated by TCRdb to 2017 to 2019). Describing the broader study: The study profiled T cell receptor beta repertoires in healthy donors and ankylosing spondylitis patients to find disease-linked TCR variants. In total, the full study cohort was made up of approximately 99 healthy donors and 20 to 25 ankylosing spondylitis patients. Samples of peripheral blood were taken, and for ankylosing spondylitis patients, synovial fluid was collected as well. What the research found in general, with its limitations: Some motif variants were previously reported in synovial fluid and blood of reactive arthritis patients, suggesting common disease-initiation mechanisms. In peripheral blood, the disease-linked clones were found at relatively low frequencies and had a CD8+ phenotype. Significant enrichment of the disease-linked clones was reported in matched synovial fluid samples from ankylosing spondylitis patients. A TCR beta motif made up of 7 to 9 highly homologous amino acid variants appeared to be characteristic of blood from ankylosing spondylitis patients.

Sequencing took place on an Illumina HiSeq 2500. Quantitative 5'-RACE with molecular barcodes was the method used to prepare the TCR beta libraries. In the paper's pipeline: A new computational method based on a probabilistic model of VDJ rearrangement was used to identify disease-linked TCR variants. The public sequencing data were trimmed at Q25 with fastp and processed into clonotypes with MiXCR by TCRdb, which kept only in-frame beta chains. Rows merge per CDR3 protein into single entries with the most common DNA and genes. TCRdb assigned the V and J calls; the authors' analysis was not used. Counted in this sample were about 250,000 distinct CDR3 sequences; roughly 32% of them appeared once. The ten largest clonotypes hold roughly 4% of the sample. V is cut by 6 bases and J by 0 bases, and the space between the germline ends is 9 bases. CDR1 is given as DFQATT and CDR2 as SNEGSKA, both from the germline V gene (reference sequence). The CDR3 runs 13 residues from the cysteine to the phenylalanine. Only the CDR3 portion is preserved as DNA: 39 bases, with reading frame beginning at the first base.

The origin of this receptor is a male donor with ankylosing spondylitis or in good health (not recorded which). Sample: blood, either unsorted or a sorted T cell fraction (not recorded which). The sequence joins TRBV20-1 to TRBJ2-1; tentative D gene TRBD2, with 5 bases matching. Read as DNA, the sequence is TGCAGTGCCACGGGGAGCTCCTACAATGAGCAGTTCTTC. Its amino acids are CSATGSSYNEQFF.